The T cell receptor (beta chain) described here comes from a study of immune evolution from preneoplasia to lung adenocarcinoma. Looking at the study overall: HLA loss of heterozygosity: roughly 6.6% AIS, about 15% MIA, approximately 35% ADC, none AAH.

Germline CDR1 reads SQVTM; CDR2 reads ANQGSEA. This CDR3 spans 14 amino acids. V lost 7 bases and J lost 9; bases outside the gene matches: 13. Assay: immunoSEQ multiplex PCR; the TCRdb copy retains only in-frame clones and omits some. The sample has about 41,000 clones, roughly 80% seen once. The TCR originated in a person aged 55 to 75 with lung adenocarcinoma. The V call is TRBV29-1, the J call TRBJ2-1; 9 nucleotides match TRBD2. Material: FFPE invasive lung adenocarcinoma tissue. As DNA, the CDR3 is TGCAGCGGTTCGATAGCGGGAGTGGGCCTTGAGCAGTTCTTC. It is translated as CSGSIAGVGLEQFF.